What follows are 4 T cell receptor beta chains derived from one specimen sequenced in a study of T-cell memory formation after mild COVID-19. One entry per CDR3 protein, called by TCRdb with MiXCR from the 5' RACE reads. The data hold 90,000 to 120,000 distinct CDR3 sequences, with over 15% observed a single time. Sequenced sample: PBMCs or a T cell subset sorted from them (not recorded which). These receptors were taken from a man between 18 and 29 years old who had mild COVID-19 (a few samples of this study predate the infection). Cell type and time point are not known.

The gene calls are TRBV11-3 and TRBJ2-1; the D is unclear. Germline lookup yields CDR1 SGHNT and CDR2 YENEEA. Trimming left V 1 base short and J 6 bases short, with 10 bases between. The CDR3 consists of 14 residues. The CDR3 bases are TGTGCCAGCAGCTTAGTTTCGACCAGCAATGAGCAGTTCTTC. It yields the protein CASSLVSTSNEQFF.

J is TRBJ1-1 and V is TRBV5-1; D is uncertain. V was cut by 0 bases and J by 3 bases, with 12 bases left in between. In germline, CDR1 is SGHRS, CDR2 YFSETQ. This CDR3 is 15 amino acids long. CDR3 bases: TGCGCCAGCAGCTTGGATGGGCCGAGGGACACTGAAGCTTTCTTT. It yields the protein CASSLDGPRDTEAFF.

The rearrangement joins TRBV7-9 to TRBJ2-5; D not resolved. Trimming cost V 5 bases and J 1 base, with 8 bases left between them. The CDR3 length is 13 residues. The germline gives CDR1 SEHNR, CDR2 FQNEAQ (reference sequence). The CDR3, as DNA: TGTGCCAGCAGCCGACCCGTCCAAGAGACCCAGTACTTC. It is translated as CASSRPVQETQYF.

This clonotype was counted between two and nine times. V usage is TRBV7-2 and J usage is TRBJ1-2; TRBD1 matches at 7 bases. Germline trimming cut 7 bases from V and 4 bases from J; bases unmatched to any gene: 9. The CDR3 is 14 amino acids. Germline-derived CDR1 and CDR2 are SGHTA and FQGNSA. In DNA, the CDR3 is TGTGCCAGCAACCGAGGGGGCGCGGGCTATGGCTACACCTTC. As protein: CASNRGGAGYGYTF.